The clone carrying this T cell receptor (beta chain) has at least ten counts. The antigen is not known. The sample is drawn from a study of CD8 T cells in ankylosing spondylitis. The authors made TCR beta libraries by quantitative 5'-RACE with molecular barcodes. In TCRdb, the 5' RACE reads were re-called with MiXCR into one record per CDR3 protein. Of around 490,000 distinct CDR3 sequences detected, approximately 5.3% appear once; the ten largest clones hold 3% to 4%. The germline CDR1 and CDR2 sequences are SGHNT and YENEEA. V was shortened by 5 bases and J by 0 bases, with 13 bases between the two germline ends. The CDR3 loop spans 15 amino acids. Regarding the study as a whole: In synovial fluid and blood from reactive arthritis, some motif variants were previously reported. Disease-linked clones reportedly concentrated significantly in matched ankylosing spondylitis synovial fluid. Researchers report that disease-linked clones proved CD8+ and relatively rare in peripheral blood. Typical of ankylosing spondylitis blood, it appeared, was a TCR beta motif of several highly homologous variants.

The V call is TRBV11-3, the J call TRBJ1-1; D is ambiguous. Sequenced input: blood, either unsorted or a sorted T cell fraction (not recorded which). The source of this sequence is a male donor with ankylosing spondylitis. CDR3 in DNA: TGTGCCAGCAGCGAGGGTCGGGGTATGAACACTGAAGCTTTCTTT. It specifies CASSEGRGMNTEAFF.